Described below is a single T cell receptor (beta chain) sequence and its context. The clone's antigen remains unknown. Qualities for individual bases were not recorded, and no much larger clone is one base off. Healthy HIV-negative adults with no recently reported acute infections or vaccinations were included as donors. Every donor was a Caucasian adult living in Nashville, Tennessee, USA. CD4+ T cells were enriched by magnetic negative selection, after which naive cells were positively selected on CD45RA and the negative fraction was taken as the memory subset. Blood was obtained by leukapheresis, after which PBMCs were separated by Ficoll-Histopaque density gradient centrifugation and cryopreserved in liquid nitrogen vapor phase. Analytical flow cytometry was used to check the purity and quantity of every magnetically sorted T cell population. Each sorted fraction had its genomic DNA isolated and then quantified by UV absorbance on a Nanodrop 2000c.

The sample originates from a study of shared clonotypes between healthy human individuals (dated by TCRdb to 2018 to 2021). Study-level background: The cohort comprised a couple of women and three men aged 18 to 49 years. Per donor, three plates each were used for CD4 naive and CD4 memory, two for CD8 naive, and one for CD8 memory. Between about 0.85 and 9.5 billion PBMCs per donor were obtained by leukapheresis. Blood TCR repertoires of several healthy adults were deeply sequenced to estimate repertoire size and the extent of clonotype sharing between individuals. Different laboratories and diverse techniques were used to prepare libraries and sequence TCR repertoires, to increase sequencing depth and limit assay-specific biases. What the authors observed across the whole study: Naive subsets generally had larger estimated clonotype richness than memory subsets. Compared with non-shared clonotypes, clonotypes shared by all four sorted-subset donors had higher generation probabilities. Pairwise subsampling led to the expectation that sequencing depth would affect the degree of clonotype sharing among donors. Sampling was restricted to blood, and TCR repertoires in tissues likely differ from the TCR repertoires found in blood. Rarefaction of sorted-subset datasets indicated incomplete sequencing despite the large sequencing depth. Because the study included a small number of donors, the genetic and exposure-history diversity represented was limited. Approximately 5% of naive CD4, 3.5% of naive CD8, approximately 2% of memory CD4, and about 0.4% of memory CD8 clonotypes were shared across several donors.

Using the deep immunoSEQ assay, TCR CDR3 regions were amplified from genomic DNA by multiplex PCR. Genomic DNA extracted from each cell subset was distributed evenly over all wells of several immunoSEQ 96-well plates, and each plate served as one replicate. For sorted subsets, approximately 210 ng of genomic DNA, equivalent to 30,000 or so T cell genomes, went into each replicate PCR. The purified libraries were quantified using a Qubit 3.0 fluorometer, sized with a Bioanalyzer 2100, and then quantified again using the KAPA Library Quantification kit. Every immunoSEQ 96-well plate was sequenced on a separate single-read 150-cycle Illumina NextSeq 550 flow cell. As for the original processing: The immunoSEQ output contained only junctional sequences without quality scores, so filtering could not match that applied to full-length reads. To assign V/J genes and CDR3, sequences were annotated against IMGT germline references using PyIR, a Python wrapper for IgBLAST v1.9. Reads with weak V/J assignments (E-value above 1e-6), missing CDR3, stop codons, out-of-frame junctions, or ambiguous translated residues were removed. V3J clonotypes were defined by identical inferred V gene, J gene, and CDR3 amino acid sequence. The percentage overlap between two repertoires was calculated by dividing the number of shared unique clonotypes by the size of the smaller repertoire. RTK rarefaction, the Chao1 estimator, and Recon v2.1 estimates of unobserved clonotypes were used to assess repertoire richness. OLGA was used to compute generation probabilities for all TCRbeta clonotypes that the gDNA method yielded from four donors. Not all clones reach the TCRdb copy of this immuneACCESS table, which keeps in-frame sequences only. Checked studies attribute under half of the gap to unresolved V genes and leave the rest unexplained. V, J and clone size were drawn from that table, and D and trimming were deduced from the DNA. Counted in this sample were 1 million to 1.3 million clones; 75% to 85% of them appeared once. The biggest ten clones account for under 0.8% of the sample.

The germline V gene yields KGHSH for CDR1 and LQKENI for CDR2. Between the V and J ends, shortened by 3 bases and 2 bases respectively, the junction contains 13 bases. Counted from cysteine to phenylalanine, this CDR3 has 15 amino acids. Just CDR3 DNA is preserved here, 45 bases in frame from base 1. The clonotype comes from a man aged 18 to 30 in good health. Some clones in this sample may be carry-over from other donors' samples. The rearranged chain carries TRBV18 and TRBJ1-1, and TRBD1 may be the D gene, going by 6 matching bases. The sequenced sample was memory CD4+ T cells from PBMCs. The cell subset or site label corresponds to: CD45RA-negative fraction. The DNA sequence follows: TGTGCCAGCTCACCGCAGGGGATACCTAACACTGAAGCTTTCTTT. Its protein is CASSPQGIPNTEAFF.